Listed here are 16 T cell receptor beta chains from one sample, sequenced in a study of T cell repertoires in cytomegalovirus infection. Using its own MiXCR run on the reads, TCRdb lists one record per CDR3 protein. The repertoire includes approximately 89,000 distinct CDR3 sequences, about 31% of them detected once, and approximately 71% sits in the top ten. These receptors' targets are unknown. This specimen consisted of CD8+ T cells from cultured PBMCs, obtained from culture after CMV antigen stimulation. These receptors were collected from a human donor in good health (CMV status not recorded). Some clones in this sample may be carry-over from other donors' samples.

V usage is TRBV2 and J usage is TRBJ1-1; D gene unclear. Germline assignment: CDR1 SNHLY and CDR2 FYNNEI. CDR3 length: 14 amino acids. The V and J ends lost 0 bases and 5 bases respectively, with 10 bases between them. The CDR3 nucleotides are TGTGCCAGCAGTGAAGCATGGGAAGGGACTGAAGCTTTCTTT. It codes for CASSEAWEGTEAFF.

This clonotype was seen repeatedly, ten times or more. The chain carries TRBV4-1 and TRBJ1-1; 7 bases agree with TRBD1. V lost 5 bases and J lost 0; bases outside the gene matches: 6. This CDR3 is built from 15 residues. Germline CDR1 MGHRA, CDR2 YSYEKL. CDR3 loop: CASSVRQGLNTEAFF. The DNA for the CDR3 is TGCGCCAGCAGCGTTAGACAGGGATTGAACACTGAAGCTTTCTTT.

This clonotype was seen at least ten times. V gene TRBV4-1 combines with J gene TRBJ1-5; D gene ambiguous. This CDR3 has 14 amino acids. V lost 1 base to trimming and J lost 5 bases, with 9 bases between them. CDR1 and CDR2 (germline): MGHRA, YSYEKL. DNA of the CDR3: TGCGCCAGCAGCCAAGTGGCGGGAGATCAGCCCCAGCATTTT. This translates into CASSQVAGDQPQHF.

The rearrangement uses TRBV27 and TRBJ2-3; 11 nucleotides agree with TRBD2. This CDR3 has 13 amino acids. Unmatched junction bases numbered 4, after V lost 10 bases and J lost 4 bases. The germline V gene has CDR1 MNHEY and CDR2 SMNVEV (reference sequence). The chain's CDR3 is CATSGGNSDTQYF. The CDR3 DNA follows: TGTGCCACTAGCGGGGGGAACTCAGATACGCAGTATTTT.

This chain uses TRBV2 with TRBJ2-2; perhaps TRBD1 as D (5 bases). Germline CDR1 SNHLY, CDR2 FYNNEI. Trimming removed 9 bases at V and 4 bases at J, with 15 bases between. The length of the CDR3 is 14 residues. The CDR3 sequence is CASWGGGSTGELFF. The CDR3 DNA is TGTGCCAGTTGGGGCGGCGGATCCACCGGGGAGCTGTTTTTT.

CDR3: CASSPQPGSTEAFF. The DNA for the CDR3 is TGTGCCAGCAGCCCTCAGCCGGGTAGCACTGAAGCTTTCTTT. The J gene is TRBJ1-1, the V gene TRBV5-4, with unresolved D. The CDR3 runs 14 residues. Trimming shortened V by 4 bases and J by 4 bases, and 14 bases separated the two germline ends. CDR1 SGHNT and CDR2 YYREEE come from the germline V gene (reference sequence).

The chain combines TRBV28 with TRBJ2-7, with D possibly called TRBD1 or TRBD2 (5 bases each). This CDR3 spans 15 amino acids. Germline CDR1 and CDR2: MDHEN and SYDVKM. Trimming shortened V by 3 bases and J by 3 bases, and 15 bases separated the two germline ends. The CDR3 region is CASSFPRGANYEQYF. The CDR3, as DNA: TGTGCCAGCAGTTTCCCGCGAGGGGCGAACTACGAGCAGTACTTC.

J is TRBJ2-1 and V is TRBV4-1; 9 bases align to TRBD2. J lost 8 bases, V lost 3 bases, and 14 bases had no gene match. The germline V gene has CDR1 MGHRA and CDR2 YSYEKL. CDR3 length equals 17 residues. CDR3 region: CASSQASPGLAPYEQFF. The CDR3 DNA reads as TGCGCCAGCAGCCAGGCTTCTCCGGGACTAGCCCCATATGAGCAGTTCTTC.

CDR3: CASSLEGQGLRALHF. As DNA, the CDR3 is TGTGCCAGCAGCTTGGAGGGACAGGGATTAAGGGCCCTCCACTTT. The rearrangement uses TRBV5-6 and TRBJ1-6; 9 positions agree with TRBD1. The CDR3 has 15 amino acids. Per the germline V gene, CDR1 is SGHDT and CDR2 is YYEEEE. Trimming cost V 0 bases and J 14 bases; bases outside gene matches: 9.

The rearrangement uses TRBV7-2 and TRBJ2-1; TRBD2 matches at 9 bases. This CDR3 contains 15 residues. Germline V gives CDR1 SGHTA, CDR2 FQGNSA. V lost 5 bases and J lost 8; bases outside the gene matches: 10. CDR3 region: CASSPWGLAGDEQFF. The CDR3 DNA follows: TGTGCCAGCAGCCCTTGGGGTTTAGCGGGGGATGAGCAGTTCTTC.

The V gene is TRBV12-3 or TRBV12-4, the J gene TRBJ1-1; no reliable D call. The CDR3 spans 13 residues. V lost 7 bases, J lost 1 base, and 10 bases lay in between. In nucleotides, the CDR3 is TGTGCCAGCACCGTACACCCGAACACTGAAGCTTTCTTT. Encoded protein: CASTVHPNTEAFF.

The J gene is TRBJ1-1, the V gene TRBV11-2; no clear D. The CDR3 totals 17 residues. The V end lost 0 bases, the J end lost 0 bases, and 14 bases lay between the germline ends. Germline CDR1 reads SGHAT; CDR2 reads FQNNGV. The CDR3 DNA is TGTGCCAGCAGCTTAGAGGCGACCGTCCCAATGAACACTGAAGCTTTCTTT. This codes for CASSLEATVPMNTEAFF.

The chain recombines TRBV24-1 with TRBJ2-1, with 9 bases identical to TRBD2. The germline V gene has CDR1 KGHDR and CDR2 SFDVKD. The length of the CDR3 is 14 residues. V shed 3 bases, J shed 6 bases, and the junction held 2 bases outside the gene matches. This CDR3 is CATSDPAGGNEQFF. The CDR3 region has the DNA TGTGCCACCAGTGATCCAGCGGGGGGCAATGAGCAGTTCTTC.

The V gene is TRBV4-1, the J gene TRBJ1-1, with D perhaps matching TRBD1 (5 bases). CDR3 length: 14 residues. Germline loops: CDR1 MGHRA, CDR2 YSYEKL. V dropped 3 bases and J dropped 7 bases, with 15 bases sitting between them. The CDR3 DNA follows: TGCGCCAGCAGCCAGAGGTCAGGGAGGGTTGAAGCTTTCTTT. Translation gives CASSQRSGRVEAFF.

In its sample, this clonotype was seen many times. The rearrangement uses TRBV12-3 or TRBV12-4 and TRBJ2-5; no firm D call. Trimming removed 2 bases from V and 5 bases from J, with 6 bases in between. The CDR3 spans 12 residues. The CDR3: CASSLSAETQYF. The CDR3 coding sequence is TGTGCCAGCAGTTTAAGTGCGGAGACCCAGTACTTC.

The V gene is TRBV7-9, the J gene TRBJ1-3, with unresolved D. V was shortened by 1 base and J by 10 bases, with 14 bases between the two germline ends. CDR1 and CDR2 (germline): SEHNR, FQNEAQ (reference sequence). The CDR3 has 14 amino acids. In DNA, the CDR3 is TGTGCCAGCAGCTTAGTTGGCTCCCCGGGGACCATATATTTT. Its protein is CASSLVGSPGTIYF.